This is a list of T cell receptor beta chains from one sample in a study of cytomegalovirus exposure and HLA in healthy donors. The data were produced by immunoSEQ multiplex PCR, yet TCRdb's version contains in-frame clones alone and is incomplete. The sample records under 200,000 clones, 80% being singletons. The specimen sequenced was PBMCs. These receptors originate from a young man in good health and CMV-seronegative. The CDR3 runs from the conserved cysteine through the conserved F or W. D genes are given only for firm matches. Clone size is given for some rows only: seen once, a few or many times, or a class if the clone is expanded.

j_call	clone_size	v_call	d_call	cdr3_aa	cdr3_nt
TRBJ2-1	NA	TRBV18	TRBD1	CASSPLGPGQGNLVEFF	TGTGCCAGCTCACCCCTAGGACCGGGACAGGGTAATTTGGTTGAGTTCTTC
TRBJ1-6	NA	TRBV5-1	NA	CASTWHELGESDNSPLHF	TGCGCCAGCACATGGCATGAATTAGGGGAATCGGATAATTCACCCCTCCACTTT
TRBJ2-7	NA	TRBV9	TRBD1	CASSARDSNYEQYF	TGTGCCAGCAGCGCCCGGGACAGTAACTACGAGCAGTACTTC
TRBJ1-5	NA	TRBV5-5	TRBD1	CASSTAGQGVWDSNQPQHF	TGTGCCAGCAGCACGGCCGGACAGGGAGTCTGGGATAGCAATCAGCCCCAGCATTTT
TRBJ1-2	NA	TRBV6-1	NA	CASSDILWTRGGYYGYTF	TGTGCCAGCAGTGATATTTTGTGGACACGCGGTGGATACTATGGCTACACCTTC
TRBJ2-7	NA	TRBV7-3	NA	CASSLGRDIHEQYF	TGTGCCAGCAGCTTAGGGCGGGATATCCACGAGCAGTACTTC
TRBJ2-1	NA	TRBV11-2	NA	CASSSTVEQFF	TGTGCCAGCAGCTCGACAGTTGAGCAGTTCTTC
TRBJ2-1	once	TRBV11-2	TRBD1	CASTDRTGGQHEQFF	TGTGCCAGCACCGACCGGACAGGGGGTCAACATGAGCAGTTCTTC
TRBJ2-1	NA	TRBV11-2	TRBD2	CASSFGLAGGNEQFF	TGTGCCAGCAGCTTCGGACTAGCGGGCGGCAATGAGCAGTTCTTC
TRBJ1-1	NA	TRBV27	TRBD1	CASSLRGGMNTEAFF	TGTGCCAGCAGTTTGAGAGGGGGCATGAACACTGAAGCTTTCTTT
TRBJ2-5	many	TRBV9	TRBD2	CASSVLAGGKETQYF	TGTGCCAGCAGCGTGCTAGCGGGGGGGAAAGAGACCCAGTACTTC
TRBJ1-2	NA	TRBV27	NA	CASSFSGQNYGYTF	TGTGCCAGCAGTTTTTCCGGACAAAACTATGGCTACACCTTC
TRBJ1-5	NA	TRBV5-6	NA	CASSLAGAGQPQHF	TGTGCCAGCAGCTTGGCAGGGGCCGGGCAGCCCCAGCATTTT
TRBJ1-5	NA	TRBV19	TRBD1	CASSLGTGVQPQHF	TGTGCCAGTAGTCTCGGGACAGGGGTACAGCCCCAGCATTTT
TRBJ2-3	NA	TRBV6-1	NA	CASNPSSSTDTQYF	TGTGCCAGCAATCCCTCCTCTAGCACAGATACGCAGTATTTT
TRBJ1-2	NA	TRBV9	TRBD1	CASSSGTGNDGYTF	TGTGCCAGCAGCTCCGGGACAGGGAATGATGGCTACACCTTC
TRBJ1-1	NA	TRBV19	NA	CASKPGGNTEAFF	TGTGCCAGTAAACCCGGGGGGAACACTGAAGCTTTCTTT
TRBJ2-2	NA	TRBV6-5	TRBD1	CASSFDREKTGELFF	TGTGCCAGCAGTTTCGACAGGGAGAAGACCGGGGAGCTGTTTTTT
TRBJ1-1	NA	TRBV10-3	TRBD1	CAISERGQGVTEAFF	TGTGCCATCAGTGAACGAGGACAGGGGGTGACTGAAGCTTTCTTT